This TCR beta chain comes out of a study of blood T cell repertoires in COVID-19. Looking at the study overall: T cells, B-cell-depleted T cells, or PBMCs provided the cDNA or gDNA that served as material.

The count of this clone is one. The assay was immunoSEQ multiplex PCR, and TCRdb's table has in-frame clones only and misses some. Of 92,000 or so clones listed, less than 80% were seen once; the top ten hold around an eighth. This receptor was taken from a woman of 80 years or more with acute or convalescent COVID-19. The source material was peripheral blood.

CDR3 sequence reads: CASSVVDNEQYF. The CDR3 DNA sequence: TGTGCCAGCAGCGTGGTAGACAACGAGCAGTACTTC. J is TRBJ2-7 and V is TRBV5-4; D gene ambiguous. Deletions cut 4 bases from V and 5 bases from J, with 10 bases between. Germline V lookup: CDR1 SGHNT, CDR2 YYREEE (reference sequence). This CDR3 is built from 12 residues.